This entry lists 24 T cell receptor beta chains sequenced from one sample in a study of tumor and adjacent non-tumor tissue in lung cancer. TCRbeta libraries were built with three rounds of nested PCR, modified from ARM-PCR. TCRdb passed the multiplex PCR reads through MiXCR, listing each CDR3 protein once. Among around 60,000 distinct CDR3 sequences listed, around 64% were seen once. RNA was extracted from bulk tissue without any cell sorting. This non-tumor lung sample came from over 3 cm beyond the tumor edge. The specimen sequenced was distant non-tumor lung tissue. The origin of the receptors is a man aged 65-85 years with non-small cell lung cancer.

Points on this clonotype: At one end the junction does not follow the germline gene, possibly because of a read error. This rearrangement joins TRBV5-1 to TRBJ1-3, with D perhaps TRBD1 (5 bases). CDR3 length equals 15 residues. Germline lookup yields CDR1 SGHRS and CDR2 YFSETQ. The CDR3 region is CANSLTGPTGNTIYF. In nucleotides, the CDR3 is TGCGCCAACAGCTTGACGGGACCGACCGGAAACACCATATATTTT.

With regard to this clonotype: This may be a read error: a much more frequent sequence differs by one nucleotide. The chain is built from TRBV29-1 and TRBJ1-2, with 7 bases aligning to TRBD1. Losses at the gene ends were 6 bases for V and 6 bases for J; bases not matched to a gene: 13. CDR1 and CDR2 (germline): SQVTM, ANQGSEA. This CDR3 has 14 amino acids. CDR3 coding DNA: TGCAGCGTCCCCTACATGACAGGGCGGAATGGCTACACCTTC. Protein: CSVPYMTGRNGYTF.

The V call is TRBV11-2, the J call TRBJ2-7, with D hard to call. V dropped 5 bases and J dropped 7 bases, with 18 bases sitting between them. This CDR3 comprises 14 residues. Germline-derived CDR1 and CDR2 are SGHAT and FQNNGV. The CDR3 is CASSPITVGNEQYF. Written as DNA, the CDR3 is TGTGCCAGCAGCCCTATCACAGTAGGAAATGAGCAGTACTTC.

In this sample, this clonotype turned up once. A junction boundary mismatches the germline segment, possibly from a read error. The chain employs TRBV6-5 and TRBJ2-2, with no clear D. This CDR3 spans 14 amino acids. Germline CDR1 reads MNHEY; CDR2 reads SVGAGI. The CDR3 sequence is CASIDPGNSGELFF. The CDR3 DNA reads as TGTGCCAGCATTGATCCGGGCAACAGCGGGGAGCTGTTTTTT.

As to this clonotype: It may be a read error: a sequence one base away is much more abundant. The conserved final phenylalanine or tryptophan is absent from the CDR3, which likely points to a read error. J is TRBJ1-1 and V is TRBV5-5; D call uncertain. The CDR3 loop spans 13 amino acids. Per the germline V gene, CDR1 is SGHKS and CDR2 is YYEKEE (reference sequence). Between the trimmed V and J ends, which lost 2 bases and 1 base, there was a span of 6 bases. The CDR3 coding sequence is TGTGCCAGCAGCTTTTCGGGGAACACTGAAGCTTTCTAT. It yields the protein CASSFSGNTEAFY.

This clonotype was counted between two and nine times. The gene calls are TRBV11-3 and TRBJ2-3; TRBD2 aligns across 15 bases. V lost 3 bases, J lost 6 bases, and 1 base stayed unmatched. The CDR3 runs 15 residues. CDR1 is SGHNT and CDR2 is YENEEA in the germline V gene. The CDR3 region has the DNA TGTGCCAGCAGCTTGGGACTAGCGGGGGGTGATACGCAGTATTTT. Translation: CASSLGLAGGDTQYF.

This clonotype was counted at least ten times. This chain joins TRBV28 and TRBJ1-4; TRBD1 aligns across 7 bases. V lost 6 bases and J lost 4; bases outside the gene matches: 8. The CDR3 is made up of 15 amino acids. Germline V gene data show CDR1 as MDHEN and CDR2 as SYDVKM. CDR3 bases: TGTGCCAGCAGACAAACAGGGGTAATTAATGAAAAACTGTTTTTT. It encodes CASRQTGVINEKLFF.

About this clonotype itself: This is likely a read error, given that the CDR3 carries no conserved phenylalanine or tryptophan at its end. The limits of the CDR3 on the DNA are not certain, so only TCRdb's listed CDR3 is given. The chain is built from TRBV11-3 and TRBJ2-1; TRBD1 reflects the table's D call only, with no check against the DNA. Termini included, the CDR3 measures 14 amino acids. Germline loops: CDR1 SGHNT, CDR2 YENEEA. CDR3 sequence: CASSLDGTENEQLS.

Details on this clonotype: The junction does not match germline at one end; this may be a read error. This chain joins TRBV11-3 and TRBJ1-1; D is undetermined. The germline V gene encodes CDR1 SGHNT and CDR2 YENEEA. The CDR3 runs to 16 residues. Here the CDR3 reads CASSRGGTNMNTEAFF. The CDR3 DNA follows: TGTGCGAGCAGCCGCGGCGGAACAAATATGAACACTGAAGCTTTCTTT.

Ten or more counts support this clonotype. The genes are TRBV30 and TRBJ2-7; possibly TRBD1 for D (5 bases). This CDR3 spans 13 amino acids. Germline values: CDR1 GTSNPN, CDR2 SVGIG (reference sequence). The V and J ends lost 1 base and 2 bases respectively, with 9 bases between them. This CDR3 reads CAWSADMAYEQYF. For the CDR3, the DNA is TGTGCCTGGAGTGCGGACATGGCCTACGAGCAGTACTTC.

With respect to this clonotype: A much larger clone lies a single base off, so this may be a read error. The CDR3 ends on some other residue instead of the conserved phenylalanine or tryptophan, so this is likely a read error. The chain joins TRBV12-3 or TRBV12-4 to TRBJ2-4; D possibly uses TRBD1 or TRBD2 (5 bases each). The germline V and J ends were trimmed by 8 bases and 0 bases, with 17 bases remaining between them. This CDR3 spans 16 amino acids. The CDR3 nucleotides are TGTGCCAGCTCGGACGTAAGGGGAGTAGCCAAAAACATTCAGTACTGC. Its protein is CASSDVRGVAKNIQYC.

This clonotype was seen a handful of times. An end of the junction differs from the germline gene, which may be a read error. The gene calls are TRBV7-9 and TRBJ2-3, with 7 bases that match TRBD2. This CDR3 spans 17 amino acids. Looked up from germline, CDR1 is SEHNR and CDR2 is FQNEAQ (reference sequence). CDR3: CASSLGGLAASTGTQYF. In DNA form, the CDR3 reads TGTGCCAGCAGCTTAGGAGGGCTAGCGGCCTCCACAGGTACGCAGTATTTT.

About this clonotype itself: Germline is not matched at one junction end, which may reflect a read error. The chain links TRBV29-1 to TRBJ2-3; possibly TRBD2 for D (6 bases). This CDR3 is built from 14 residues. CDR1 and CDR2 (germline): SQVTM, ANQGSEA. The DNA for the CDR3 is TGCAGCGTTGCTGGGACTCTGAGCACAGATACGCGGTATTTT. Its translation: CSVAGTLSTDTRYF.

The V and J genes are TRBV19 and TRBJ1-1, with 11 nucleotides matching TRBD1. Germline CDR1 and CDR2: LNHDA and SQIVND (reference sequence). The junction had 5 bases not matched to a gene; V was cut back by 7 bases and J by 4 bases. The CDR3 length is 14 residues. Written as DNA, the CDR3 is TGTGCCAGTATTACGGGACAGGGGGTCACTGAAGCTTTCTTT. It yields the protein CASITGQGVTEAFF. Using reference TRBV19 and TRBJ1-1 for the parts outside the CDR3, the full variable domain is DGGITQSPKYLFRKEGQNVTLSCEQNLNHDAMYWYRQDPGQGLRLIYYSQIVNDFQKGDIAEGYSVSREKKESFPLTVTSAQKNPTAFYLCASITGQGVTEAFFGQGTRLTVV.

This clonotype came up many times. This chain uses TRBV20-1 with TRBJ2-3; D is unresolved. Trimming pared 3 bases from V and 6 bases from J, leaving 7 bases between. The CDR3 consists of 11 residues. Germline V gene sequence: CDR1 DFQATT, CDR2 SNEGSKA (reference sequence). The CDR3 region has the DNA TGCAGTGCTAGCCTATCGGATACGCAGTATTTT. Translating gives CSASLSDTQYF.

Remarks on this clonotype: Because the CDR3 is missing its conserved closing phenylalanine or tryptophan, this is likely a read error. No DNA is shown, since the ends of the CDR3 on it are uncertain; the CDR3 is the one TCRdb lists. This rearrangement joins TRBV11-2 to TRBJ2-7; no DNA check was done on the table's D call, TRBD1. Counting both end residues, the CDR3 totals 14 amino acids. In germline, CDR1 is SGHAT, CDR2 FQNNGV. The CDR3 protein is CASNTGTDSREQYS.

Comment on this clonotype: One end of the junction fails to match germline, which may point to a read error. The chain is built from TRBV11-2 and TRBJ2-7; D is unclear. Germline V CDR1 and CDR2: SGHAT, FQNNGV. This CDR3 comprises 15 residues. DNA of the CDR3: TGTGCCGGCAGCTTAGCTGTGACATTCATCTACGAGCAGTACTTC. Protein product: CAGSLAVTFIYEQYF.

As to this clonotype: A much larger clone differs from this one at a single base, so this may be a read error. V and J are TRBV10-2 and TRBJ1-2; TRBD1 matches 7 bases. Germline V gives CDR1 WSHSY, CDR2 SAAADI. V was pared by 4 bases and J by 6 bases, with 11 bases of the junction left unmatched. This CDR3 contains 15 residues. The CDR3 nucleotides are TGCGCCAGCAGTGTGAGGGGGCGCAGCGACCATGGCTACACCTTC. This codes for CASSVRGRSDHGYTF.

This rearrangement joins TRBV11-2 to TRBJ2-7; D is possibly TRBD2 (6 bases). This CDR3 contains 15 residues. Trimming pared 2 bases from V and 2 bases from J, leaving 13 bases between. The germline CDR1 and CDR2 sequences are SGHAT and FQNNGV. The CDR3 protein is CASSLYGRRAYEQYF. In DNA form, the CDR3 reads TGTGCCAGCAGCTTATATGGACGGAGGGCCTACGAGCAGTACTTC.

Notes on this clonotype: An end of the junction differs from the germline gene, which may be a read error. V gene TRBV5-5 combines with J gene TRBJ2-1, with TRBD2 identical over 13 bases. This CDR3 spans 20 amino acids. The germline V gene has CDR1 SGHKS and CDR2 YYEKEE (reference sequence). In DNA form, the CDR3 reads TGTGCCAGCAGCTTGCATAGACTAGCGGGAGGTCTATGGGGTCTGAGTGAGCAGCTCTTC. This encodes CASSLHRLAGGLWGLSEQLF.

The chain combines TRBV12-3 or TRBV12-4 with TRBJ1-3; D is perhaps TRBD1 (5 bases). The CDR3 runs to 14 residues. V lost 4 bases and J 4 bases, leaving 11 bases between the germline ends. CDR3 region: CASSSTDSGNTIYF. In DNA, the CDR3 is TGTGCCAGCAGTTCGACAGACTCCGGAAACACCATATATTTT.

This clonotype occurred many times. CDR3 nucleotides: TGTGCCAGCAGGAGTAGCGGGGAGACAGATACGCAGTATTTT. Its translation is CASRSSGETDTQYF. The chain couples TRBV12-3 or TRBV12-4 to TRBJ2-3; TRBD2 aligns across 8 bases. The CDR3 is 14 amino acids. Trimming cost V 6 bases and J 3 bases; bases outside gene matches: 5.

This clonotype was detected only a few times. The V gene is TRBV28, the J gene TRBJ2-4, with D tentatively TRBD1 (5 bases). Germline V gene lookup returns CDR1 MDHEN and CDR2 SYDVKM. This CDR3 contains 15 residues. V was cut by 7 bases and J by 6 bases, with 19 bases left in between. Written as DNA, the CDR3 is TGTGCCAGCACCGCCCAGGCAGGGTGGGGAAACATTCAGTACTTC. It specifies CASTAQAGWGNIQYF. Using reference TRBV28 and TRBJ2-4 for the parts outside the CDR3, the full variable domain is DVKVTQSSRYLVKRTGEKVFLECVQDMDHENMFWYRQDPGLGLRLIYFSYDVKMKEKGDIPEGYSVSREKKERFSLILESASTNQTSMYLCASTAQAGWGNIQYFGAGTRLSVL.

V usage is TRBV10-3 and J usage is TRBJ2-5; D call uncertain. In germline, CDR1 is ENHRY, CDR2 SYGVKD. The CDR3 loop spans 13 amino acids. The V end was cut by 5 bases, the J end by 3 bases, with 10 bases between. DNA of the CDR3: TGTGCCATCAGTAAAAGAAGCAAAGAGACCCAGTACTTC. Amino acid sequence: CAISKRSKETQYF.